This is a list of T cell receptor beta chains from one sample in a study of blood T cell repertoires in COVID-19. The repertoire was sequenced with immunoSEQ multiplex PCR; TCRdb's copy has only in-frame clones and lacks some. The top ten clones hold 4.4% of a sample with fewer than 200,000 clones, 83% of them seen once. The sample taken for sequencing was PBMCs or T cells enriched from blood (not recorded which). All receptors derive from a woman aged 45-60 years who had recovered from COVID-19. CDR3s include the opening cysteine and the closing phenylalanine or tryptophan. Fields, in order: D gene, clone size, V gene, J gene, CDR3 protein, CDR3 DNA. The D gene is left open where the match is weak. Clone size is shown for a subset of rows, as once, few, many or a class of expanded clone.

d_call: NA; clone_size: NA; v_call: TRBV5-4; j_call: TRBJ2-1; cdr3_aa: CAIMREVGSYNEQFF; cdr3_nt: TGTGCCATAATGAGGGAGGTCGGCTCCTACAATGAGCAGTTCTTC
d_call: NA; clone_size: NA; v_call: TRBV7-2; j_call: TRBJ1-3; cdr3_aa: CASSSGDRKNTIYF; cdr3_nt: TGTGCCAGCAGCTCGGGGGATAGAAAAAACACCATATATTTT
d_call: NA; clone_size: few; v_call: TRBV4-3; j_call: TRBJ2-5; cdr3_aa: CASSQESRRGETQYF; cdr3_nt: TGCGCCAGCAGCCAAGAAAGCCGGAGGGGTGAGACCCAGTACTTC
d_call: NA; clone_size: NA; v_call: TRBV4-1; j_call: TRBJ1-1; cdr3_aa: CASSSRGEAFF; cdr3_nt: TGCGCCAGCAGCTCACGCGGTGAAGCTTTCTTT
d_call: NA; clone_size: NA; v_call: TRBV11-3; j_call: TRBJ1-2; cdr3_aa: CASSTLSGDPNGYTF; cdr3_nt: TGTGCCAGCAGTACCCTCTCGGGGGATCCTAATGGCTACACCTTC
d_call: NA; clone_size: once; v_call: TRBV2; j_call: TRBJ2-6; cdr3_aa: CASNEGAPNVLTF; cdr3_nt: TGTGCCAGCAATGAAGGAGCGCCCAACGTCCTGACTTTC
d_call: NA; clone_size: NA; v_call: TRBV28; j_call: TRBJ1-3; cdr3_aa: CASRGGSGNTIYF; cdr3_nt: TGTGCCAGCAGGGGGGGCTCTGGAAACACCATATATTTT
d_call: TRBD1; clone_size: NA; v_call: TRBV6-5; j_call: TRBJ1-4; cdr3_aa: CASSYGDRANEKLFF; cdr3_nt: TGTGCCAGCAGTTACGGGGACAGAGCTAATGAAAAACTGTTTTTT
d_call: NA; clone_size: NA; v_call: TRBV19; j_call: TRBJ1-1; cdr3_aa: CASFGGLWNTEAFF; cdr3_nt: TGTGCCTCCTTCGGGGGGCTTTGGAACACTGAAGCTTTCTTT
d_call: NA; clone_size: NA; v_call: TRBV9; j_call: TRBJ1-2; cdr3_aa: CASSGGGLKDYGYTF; cdr3_nt: TGTGCCAGCAGCGGGGGAGGACTAAAGGACTATGGCTACACCTTC
d_call: NA; clone_size: NA; v_call: TRBV13; j_call: TRBJ1-2; cdr3_aa: CASTLGRDGANYGYTF; cdr3_nt: TGTGCCAGCACCCTCGGAAGAGACGGAGCTAACTATGGCTACACCTTC
d_call: NA; clone_size: NA; v_call: TRBV5-1; j_call: TRBJ1-3; cdr3_aa: CASSSRQGAGNTIYF; cdr3_nt: TGCGCCAGCAGCTCCAGGCAGGGTGCTGGAAACACCATATATTTT
d_call: NA; clone_size: NA; v_call: TRBV28; j_call: TRBJ1-2; cdr3_aa: CASSLSPRYGYTF; cdr3_nt: TGTGCCAGCAGTTTATCTCCCAGATATGGCTACACCTTC
d_call: NA; clone_size: NA; v_call: TRBV12-3/TRBV12-4; j_call: TRBJ1-5; cdr3_aa: CASSFSFQPQHF; cdr3_nt: TGTGCCAGCAGTTTTTCGTTTCAGCCCCAGCATTTT
d_call: TRBD1; clone_size: NA; v_call: TRBV5-1; j_call: TRBJ1-3; cdr3_aa: CASSLVQGADTIYF; cdr3_nt: TGCGCCAGCAGCTTGGTACAGGGGGCAGACACCATATATTTT
d_call: TRBD1; clone_size: NA; v_call: TRBV2; j_call: TRBJ1-5; cdr3_aa: CASRDRGNQPQHF; cdr3_nt: TGTGCCAGCAGGGACAGGGGCAATCAGCCCCAGCATTTT
d_call: NA; clone_size: NA; v_call: TRBV11-1; j_call: TRBJ1-1; cdr3_aa: CASSRYGGSGTEAFF; cdr3_nt: TGTGCCAGCAGCCGCTACGGGGGGTCGGGGACTGAAGCTTTCTTT
d_call: NA; clone_size: NA; v_call: TRBV9; j_call: TRBJ2-2; cdr3_aa: CASSAKTENTGELFF; cdr3_nt: TGTGCCAGCAGCGCAAAGACAGAGAACACCGGGGAGCTGTTTTTT
d_call: TRBD1; clone_size: NA; v_call: TRBV10-3; j_call: TRBJ1-2; cdr3_aa: CAISDGTGDGYTF; cdr3_nt: TGTGCCATCAGTGATGGGACAGGGGATGGCTACACCTTC
d_call: TRBD1; clone_size: NA; v_call: TRBV27; j_call: TRBJ1-2; cdr3_aa: CASSSRGLVGYTF; cdr3_nt: TGTGCCAGCAGTTCCAGGGGGCTTGTTGGCTACACCTTC
d_call: TRBD1; clone_size: NA; v_call: TRBV7-9; j_call: TRBJ1-1; cdr3_aa: CASSLPDRAGEAFF; cdr3_nt: TGTGCCAGCAGCTTACCCGACAGGGCCGGAGAAGCTTTCTTT
d_call: TRBD1; clone_size: NA; v_call: TRBV10-3; j_call: TRBJ1-2; cdr3_aa: CAIRGTGVGYTF; cdr3_nt: TGTGCCATCAGGGGGACAGGTGTTGGCTACACCTTC
d_call: NA; clone_size: few; v_call: TRBV9; j_call: TRBJ1-3; cdr3_aa: CASSVGGPTSGNTIYF; cdr3_nt: TGTGCCAGCAGCGTTGGAGGTCCAACCTCTGGAAACACCATATATTTT
d_call: TRBD2; clone_size: once; v_call: TRBV18; j_call: TRBJ2-3; cdr3_aa: CASSPLAGGGDTQYF; cdr3_nt: TGTGCCAGCTCACCATTAGCGGGAGGAGGGGATACGCAGTATTTT
d_call: TRBD1; clone_size: NA; v_call: TRBV5-1; j_call: TRBJ2-4; cdr3_aa: CASSDDRAGDIQYF; cdr3_nt: TGCGCCAGCAGCGACGACAGGGCAGGGGACATTCAGTACTTC